This TCR beta chain was sequenced in a study of OX40 agonist ivuxolimab in advanced cancers. There are 16 residues in the CDR3. Trimming took off 3 bases at V and 1 base at J, with 15 bases between the two ends. Germline CDR1 MDHEN, CDR2 SYDVKM. Some clones are missing from TCRdb's copy, which holds only in-frame ones; the method was immunoSEQ multiplex PCR. Here the sample spans around 120,000 clones, roughly nine tenths being singletons. The material sequenced was CD4+ or CD8+ T cells sorted from blood, taken in a trial of the OX40 agonist ivuxolimab. V and J are TRBV28 and TRBJ1-2; tentative D call: TRBD1 (5 bases). The sequence was collected from an adult with an advanced solid tumor such as melanoma, head and neck, liver or kidney cancer. The CDR3 reads CASSFPGIQGNYGYTF. Here the CDR3 DNA reads TGTGCCAGCAGTTTCCCGGGGATCCAGGGTAACTATGGCTACACCTTC.